The T cell receptor (beta chain) under discussion was sequenced for a study of CD8+ T cells in alopecia areata. Whole-study context: Tofacitinib ran for 6 to 18 months before 6 months off drug.

Germline CDR1 is MNHEY and CDR2 is SMNVEV (reference sequence). CDR3 length: 13 amino acids. V dropped 8 bases and J dropped 5 bases, with 15 bases sitting between them. cDNA reverse transcribed from extracted RNA served as the sequencing template. The table came from immunoSEQ multiplex PCR; TCRdb's copy has only in-frame clones and leaves some out. The sample lists roughly 200,000 clones, approximately 56% occurring once. Sample treatment: oral pan-JAK inhibitor, 5-10 mg twice daily. J is TRBJ2-5 and V is TRBV27; D unclear. The sample here was CD4+ T cells sorted from blood, taken at week 4, from a patient treated with tofacitinib. The sequence was obtained from a human donor with alopecia areata. The CDR3 loop reads CASRRNDRETQYF. CDR3 bases: TGTGCCAGCCGAAGAAACGATCGGGAGACCCAGTACTTC.